A single sample is the source of the 25 T cell receptor beta chains below, sequenced in a study of blood T cell repertoires in COVID-19. TCRdb's table, derived via immunoSEQ multiplex PCR, lists solely in-frame clones and lacks some. The data show more than 200,000 clones, roughly 87% seen once. The sample taken for sequencing was PBMCs or T cells enriched from blood (not recorded which). The source is a woman aged 30 to 39 with acute COVID-19.

The V and J genes are TRBV28 and TRBJ1-5; unclear D gene. CDR3 size: 15 residues. The V end was cut by 5 bases, the J end by 0 bases, with 11 bases between. Germline CDR1 MDHEN, CDR2 SYDVKM. CDR3 protein: CASSQAPNSNQPQHF. CDR3 DNA sequence: TGTGCCAGCAGTCAAGCACCGAATAGCAATCAGCCCCAGCATTTT. Based on the CDR3 plus reference TRBV28 and TRBJ1-5, the full variable domain is DVKVTQSSRYLVKRTGEKVFLECVQDMDHENMFWYRQDPGLGLRLIYFSYDVKMKEKGDIPEGYSVSREKKERFSLILESASTNQTSMYLCASSQAPNSNQPQHFGDGTRLSIL.

The chain carries TRBV7-8 and TRBJ1-1; D uncertain. V dropped 5 bases and J dropped 10 bases, with 11 bases sitting between them. The length of the CDR3 is 11 residues. The germline V gene has CDR1 SGHVS and CDR2 FQNEAQ. CDR3: CASSNRRGAFF. The CDR3 coding sequence is TGTGCCAGCAGCAATCGGAGAGGAGCTTTCTTT.

This rearrangement joins TRBV5-8 to TRBJ2-1; 13 nucleotides match TRBD2. Germline V gene sequence: CDR1 SGHTS, CDR2 YDEGEE. The CDR3 spans 15 residues. The V and J ends lost 3 bases and 6 bases, in that order; junction bases with no gene match: 3. CDR3: CASSSGLAGLNEQFF. CDR3 bases: TGTGCCAGCAGCTCGGGACTAGCGGGACTCAATGAGCAGTTCTTC.

The chain uses TRBV28 and TRBJ1-4; no reliable D call. Germline lookup yields CDR1 MDHEN and CDR2 SYDVKM. This CDR3 is built from 14 residues. Trimming removed 2 bases at V and 5 bases at J, with 9 bases between. The CDR3, as DNA: TGTGCCAGCAGTTTAAGAGGGTTAAATGAAAAACTGTTTTTT. It specifies CASSLRGLNEKLFF.

The V gene is TRBV27, the J gene TRBJ1-1; 8 bases fit TRBD1. Trimming took 4 bases from V and 6 from J; bases not matched to a gene: 13. There are 16 residues in the CDR3. The germline gives CDR1 MNHEY, CDR2 SMNVEV (reference sequence). The CDR3 DNA sequence: TGTGCCAGCAGTTCCGGACAGGGTCGGATTGGCGCTGAAGCTTTCTTT. This translates into CASSSGQGRIGAEAFF.

The chain employs TRBV5-5 and TRBJ1-4; possible D gene TRBD1, 6 bases. CDR1 SGHKS and CDR2 YYEKEE come from the germline V gene (reference sequence). Trimming pared 3 bases from V and 8 bases from J, leaving 11 bases between. There are 13 residues in the CDR3. This CDR3 reads CASSSQGGEKLFF. The CDR3 DNA is TGTGCCAGCAGCTCACAGGGCGGCGAAAAACTGTTTTTT.

The gene calls are TRBV9 and TRBJ2-2; possible D gene TRBD1, 6 bases. V was trimmed by 3 bases and J by 5 bases, leaving 14 bases between them. Germline V gene sequence: CDR1 SGDLS, CDR2 YYNGEE. There are 15 residues in the CDR3. The CDR3 sequence is CASSGYTGLTGELFF. The DNA of the CDR3 is TGTGCCAGCAGCGGGTACACAGGGTTAACCGGGGAGCTGTTTTTT.

This clone was detected a few times. CDR3 region: CASSATTDRVTGNTIYF. The CDR3 DNA is TGTGCCAGCAGCGCAACTACGGACAGGGTGACTGGAAACACCATATATTTT. This chain connects TRBV9 to TRBJ1-3, with TRBD1 identical over 8 bases. The V segment lost 3 bases and the J segment 2 bases; nucleotides outside the gene matches: 10. Germline lookup yields CDR1 SGDLS and CDR2 YYNGEE. CDR3 length: 17 amino acids.

This clone came up once. V gene TRBV3-1 (or the pseudogene TRBV3-2) combines with J gene TRBJ2-7, with TRBD2 identical over 8 bases. CDR3 length equals 18 residues. The V and J ends lost 0 bases and 4 bases, in that order; junction bases with no gene match: 14. In germline, CDR1 is LGHDT, CDR2 YNNKEL (reference sequence). CDR3 nucleotide sequence: TGTGCCAGCAGCCAAGATCTAATGGGGGTAGCGGGAAAGTACGAGCAGTACTTC. Translated, it gives CASSQDLMGVAGKYEQYF.

V and J are TRBV7-9 and TRBJ1-2, with TRBD1 matching 7 bases. The CDR3 extends over 16 amino acids. From germline, CDR1 is SEHNR and CDR2 FQNEAQ (reference sequence). V gave up 5 bases and J gave up 4 bases; unmatched junction bases: 13. CDR3 sequence reads: CASSAADRVVGYGYTF. In DNA form, the CDR3 reads TGTGCCAGCAGCGCCGCCGACAGGGTAGTAGGCTATGGCTACACCTTC.

The V and J genes are TRBV27 and TRBJ2-7; D is uncertain. The CDR3 runs to 13 residues. The V gene lost 6 bases and the J gene lost 2 bases, with 11 bases spanning the gap. The V gene's germline CDR1 is MNHEY and CDR2 SMNVEV (reference sequence). The CDR3 region has the DNA TGTGCCAGCAGCTATTCACCCACCTACGAGCAGTACTTC. Translated: CASSYSPTYEQYF.

The DNA for the CDR3 is TGTGCCACCAGCAGAGGCTTGGTGGACAGCCCGATAGGGAACACTGAAGCTTTCTTT. Translation gives CATSRGLVDSPIGNTEAFF. The gene calls are TRBV15 and TRBJ1-1; D is possibly TRBD1 (6 bases). The length of the CDR3 is 19 residues. Germline V gene data show CDR1 as LNHNV and CDR2 as YYDKDF (reference sequence). Deletions cut 1 base from V and 1 base from J, with 22 bases between.

V usage is TRBV4-2 and J usage is TRBJ2-3; 12 bases agree with TRBD2. The CDR3 has 18 amino acids. V gave up 4 bases and J gave up 0 bases; unmatched junction bases: 8. Germline assignment: CDR1 LGHNA and CDR2 YNFKEQ. DNA of the CDR3: TGTGCCAGCAGCCCTACTCACGGACTAGCGGGGAGCACAGATACGCAGTATTTT. Its protein is CASSPTHGLAGSTDTQYF.

This sequence joins TRBV28 and TRBJ1-3, with D possibly being TRBD1 (6 bases). CDR1 is MDHEN and CDR2 is SYDVKM in the germline V gene. The CDR3 has 14 residues. With 6 bases removed from V and 0 bases from J, the gap between germline ends came to 9 bases. Written as DNA, the CDR3 is TGTGCCAGCAGCCTAGGGGGCTCTGGAAACACCATATATTTT. It encodes CASSLGGSGNTIYF.

This chain joins TRBV3-1 (or the pseudogene TRBV3-2) and TRBJ1-5, with D perhaps TRBD1 (5 bases). Germline V gene sequence: CDR1 LGHDT, CDR2 YNNKEL (reference sequence). This CDR3 is 20 amino acids long. Trimming cost V 5 bases and J 2 bases, with 28 bases left between them. The CDR3 loop is CASSYCHLQVRDLGNQPQHF. DNA for the CDR3: TGTGCCAGCAGCTATTGTCACCTACAAGTCAGGGATTTGGGCAATCAGCCCCAGCATTTT.

J is TRBJ1-1 and V is TRBV12-3 or TRBV12-4; TRBD1 matches 8 bases. This CDR3 contains 13 residues. The ends lost 7 bases at V and 0 bases at J; junction bases unmatched: 1. This chain's CDR3 is CASTRGLNTEAFF. CDR3 bases: TGTGCCAGCACCAGGGGGCTGAACACTGAAGCTTTCTTT.

This sequence joins TRBV5-1 and TRBJ1-5; D is possibly TRBD1 (5 bases). Trimming removed 4 bases at V and 8 bases at J, with 16 bases between. The CDR3 sequence is 14 residues long. The germline V gene encodes CDR1 SGHRS and CDR2 YFSETQ. CDR3 region: CASSPIGRGEPQHF. The CDR3 DNA is TGCGCCAGCAGCCCCATCGGCCGGGGGGAGCCCCAGCATTTT. The full variable domain, its missing parts supplied by reference TRBV5-1 and TRBJ1-5, is KAGVTQTPRYLIKTRGQQVTLSCSPISGHRSVSWYQQTPGQGLQFLFEYFSETQRNKGNFPGRFSGRQFSNSRSEMNVSTLELGDSALYLCASSPIGRGEPQHFGDGTRLSIL.

V usage is TRBV11-1 and J usage is TRBJ2-1, with TRBD2 matching over 7 bases. The CDR3 has 14 amino acids. From germline, CDR1 is SGHAT and CDR2 FQDESV (reference sequence). The junction had 8 bases not matched to a gene; V was cut back by 4 bases and J by 8 bases. For the CDR3, the DNA is TGTGCCAGCAGCTCGTGGACTAGTACCGATGAGCAGTTCTTC. It translates to CASSSWTSTDEQFF. The variable domain in full, with the rest retrieved from reference TRBV11-1 and TRBJ2-1, is EAEVAQSPRYKITEKSQAVAFWCDPISGHATLYWYRQILGQGPELLVQFQDESVVDDSQLPKDRFSAERLKGVDSTLKIQPAELGDSAMYLCASSSWTSTDEQFFGPGTRLTVL.

The genes are TRBV5-1 and TRBJ1-4, with no clear D. CDR1 is SGHRS, CDR2 YFSETQ, per germline. The CDR3 is made up of 15 amino acids. V lost 3 bases to trimming and J lost 5 bases, with 14 bases between them. The CDR3 coding sequence is TGCGCCAGCAGCTCGACGGAGGGCGTGAATGAAAAACTGTTTTTT. Translated, it gives CASSSTEGVNEKLFF.

This clone was counted a single time. The rearrangement uses TRBV18 and TRBJ2-1; D not certain. Trimming cost V 6 bases and J 9 bases, with 9 bases left between them. CDR1 and CDR2 from the germline V gene are KGHSH and LQKENI. The CDR3 has 11 residues. DNA of the CDR3: TGTGCCAGCTCCCAAAGCCGTGAGCAGTTCTTC. Protein sequence: CASSQSREQFF.

The chain joins TRBV25-1 to TRBJ2-1; 9 bases line up with TRBD2. With 6 bases clipped from V and 6 bases from J, the junction kept 9 bases outside the gene matches. Germline V CDR1 and CDR2: MGHDK, SYGVNS. There are 15 residues in the CDR3. The CDR3 here is CASSPSSGAANEQFF. CDR3 bases: TGTGCCAGCAGCCCTTCTAGCGGGGCCGCCAATGAGCAGTTCTTC.

The V gene is TRBV18, the J gene TRBJ1-3; D gene uncertain. Deletions cut 0 bases from V and 2 bases from J, with 11 bases between. The CDR3 contains 16 residues. Germline V gives CDR1 KGHSH, CDR2 LQKENI. CDR3 nucleotide sequence: TGTGCCAGCTCACCACCGGTTAGGACTACTGGAAACACCATATATTTT. It encodes CASSPPVRTTGNTIYF.

V gene TRBV7-3 combines with J gene TRBJ2-3; 10 positions match TRBD2. Germline V gives CDR1 SGHTA, CDR2 FQGTGA. The V and J ends lost 5 bases and 5 bases, in that order; junction bases with no gene match: 7. This CDR3 is 15 amino acids long. For the CDR3, the DNA is TGTGCCAGCAGCCGGAGCGGGGGGGCCGTAGATACGCAGTATTTT. As protein: CASSRSGGAVDTQYF.

V is TRBV15 and J is TRBJ1-4; weak D call: TRBD1 (5 bases). The CDR3 spans 16 residues. V lost 2 bases to trimming and J lost 4 bases, with 14 bases between them. Germline CDR1 reads LNHNV; CDR2 reads YYDKDF (reference sequence). In nucleotides, the CDR3 is TGTGCCACCAGCAGACGGGGGGGTTGGCGTAATGAAAAACTGTTTTTT. This gives the protein CATSRRGGWRNEKLFF.

This clone was observed a single time. V gene TRBV4-1 combines with J gene TRBJ2-1, with 8 positions matching TRBD1. V shed 0 bases, J shed 6 bases, and the junction held 7 bases outside the gene matches. Germline CDR1 reads MGHRA; CDR2 reads YSYEKL. The CDR3 consists of 16 residues. The CDR3 spells CASSQEGQVAVNEQFF. In DNA form, the CDR3 reads TGCGCCAGCAGCCAAGAGGGACAGGTGGCTGTCAATGAGCAGTTCTTC.